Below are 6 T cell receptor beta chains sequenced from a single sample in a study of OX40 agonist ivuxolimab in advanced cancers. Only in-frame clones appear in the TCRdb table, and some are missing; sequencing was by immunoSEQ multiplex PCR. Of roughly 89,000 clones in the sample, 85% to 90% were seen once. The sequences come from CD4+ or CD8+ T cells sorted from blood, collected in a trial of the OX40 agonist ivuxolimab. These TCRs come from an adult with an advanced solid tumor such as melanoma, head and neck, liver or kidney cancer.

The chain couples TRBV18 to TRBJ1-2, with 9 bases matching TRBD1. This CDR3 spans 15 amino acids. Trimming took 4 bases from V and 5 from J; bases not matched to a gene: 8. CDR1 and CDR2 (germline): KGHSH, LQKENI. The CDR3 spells CASSQRTGVDYGYTF. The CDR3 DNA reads TGTGCCAGCTCACAGAGGACAGGGGTTGATTATGGCTACACCTTC.

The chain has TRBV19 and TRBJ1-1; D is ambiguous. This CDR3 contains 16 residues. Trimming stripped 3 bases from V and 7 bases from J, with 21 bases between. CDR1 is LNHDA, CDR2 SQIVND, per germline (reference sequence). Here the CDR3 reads CASSILQRAGYDEAFF. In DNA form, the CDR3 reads TGTGCCAGTAGTATTCTCCAGAGGGCCGGTTACGATGAAGCTTTCTTT.

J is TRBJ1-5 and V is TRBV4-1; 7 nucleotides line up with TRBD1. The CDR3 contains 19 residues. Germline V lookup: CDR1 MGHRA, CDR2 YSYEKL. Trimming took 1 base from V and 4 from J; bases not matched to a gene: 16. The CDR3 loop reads CASSQGEGGRPLWNQPQHF. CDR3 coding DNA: TGCGCCAGCAGCCAAGGGGAAGGGGGCAGACCACTTTGGAATCAGCCCCAGCATTTT.

This chain's CDR3 is CATSNGQGARAQHF. CDR3 nucleotide sequence: TGTGCCACCAGCAACGGACAGGGGGCGCGAGCCCAGCATTTT. This chain uses TRBV15 with TRBJ1-5, with 11 bases matching TRBD1. V lost 4 bases to trimming and J lost 11 bases; unmatched junction nucleotides: 7. This CDR3 is 14 amino acids long. In germline, CDR1 is LNHNV, CDR2 YYDKDF (reference sequence).

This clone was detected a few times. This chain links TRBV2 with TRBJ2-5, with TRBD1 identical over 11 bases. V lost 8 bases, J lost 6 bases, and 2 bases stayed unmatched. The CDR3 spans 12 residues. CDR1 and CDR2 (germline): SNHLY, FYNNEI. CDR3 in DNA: TGTGCCAGCGGGACAGGGGGAAAGACCCAGTACTTC. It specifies CASGTGGKTQYF.

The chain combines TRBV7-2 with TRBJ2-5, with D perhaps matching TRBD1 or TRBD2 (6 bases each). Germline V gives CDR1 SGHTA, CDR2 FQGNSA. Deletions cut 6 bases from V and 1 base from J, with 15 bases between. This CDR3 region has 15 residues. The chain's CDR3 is CASRVGGTSQETQYF. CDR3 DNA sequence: TGTGCCAGCAGGGTAGGGGGGACCTCCCAAGAGACCCAGTACTTC.